The source of this T cell receptor (beta chain) is a study of cytomegalovirus exposure and HLA in healthy donors. The ends lost 1 base at V and 3 bases at J; junction bases unmatched: 2. Germline V gene lookup returns CDR1 KGHSH and CDR2 LQKENI. The CDR3 length is 15 residues. PCR employed 60 Vbeta and 13 Jbeta primers. Profiling relied on immunoSEQ multiplex PCR, and the TCRdb table lists in-frame clones only, not all of them. The sample has over 100,000 clones, 69% seen once. The chain is built from TRBV18 and TRBJ1-2; 10 bases line up with TRBD1. This clonotype originated in an older woman in good health and CMV-seropositive. Sequenced sample: PBMCs. Written as DNA, the CDR3 is TGTGCCAGCTCACCACTGACAGGGGGCGACTATGGCTACACCTTC. It specifies CASSPLTGGDYGYTF. The full variable domain, its missing parts supplied by reference TRBV18 and TRBJ1-2, is NAGVMQNPRHLVRRRGQEARLRCSPMKGHSHVYWYRQLPEEGLKFMVYLQKENIIDESGMPKERFSAEFPKEGPSILRIQQVVRGDSAAYFCASSPLTGGDYGYTFGSGTRLTVV.